The T cell receptor (beta chain) described here comes from a study of cytomegalovirus exposure and HLA in healthy donors (dated by TCRdb to the late 2010s). Notes on the research overall: An earlier analysis of 587 of the donors reported 276 Gb of sequence data and 117 million unique TCR beta sequences obtained from roughly 180 million T cells. An early release covering around 630 HLA-typed donors comprised about 290 gigabases of sequencing data and approximately 80 million unique TCR sequences. Among the approximately 430 genotyped donors, approximately 76% belonged to the genetic ancestry cluster associated with self-reported Caucasian donors. The study was designed to test whether signatures of past pathogen exposure could be identified by cataloging public T cell receptors. The study used immunosequencing to profile the T cell repertoires of 666 subjects and linked those repertoires to cytomegalovirus serostatus. In addition to the first cohort of approximately 650 subjects, a separate validation cohort of approximately 130 different subjects was used. To predict cytomegalovirus infection status, the study brought together high-throughput TCR immunosequencing, statistical association of individual TCRs with disease status, and machine learning. In a later analysis, previously published TCR beta repertoires from roughly 710 donors were re-analyzed and high-resolution HLA genotyping was added so that TCR occurrence patterns could be studied. Rather than drawing on any new phenotypic data, the later analysis identified candidate immune exposures from TCR beta sequences and the way those sequences occurred across donors. An earlier analysis of around 580 of the donors used high-throughput TCR beta sequencing to judge whether each TCR beta V gene segment behaved as functional or pseudogenic. Donor age, sex, ethnicity and CMV serostatus were compiled alongside the repertoire data. Genome-wide SNP genotypes for about 55% of the roughly 670 donors were used in a later genetic analysis, which treated that subset as a discovery cohort. Every discovery cohort repertoire had been produced on one sequencing platform. HLA typing covered class I and class II loci at four-digit resolution. Typing coverage varied by locus: roughly 629-640 donors for A, B, C, DRB1 and DQB1; approximately 560 for DQA1; about 570 for DPA1; under 490 for DPB1. A few DR-DQ haplotypes were treated as single units for association and clustering because of strong linkage in the cohort. Across approximately 400 genotyped donors of the cohort, an average of approximately 200,000 unique TCR beta nucleotide sequences per donor were sequenced, and around 20% of those sequences were non-productive.

Receptor amplification or capture employed the immunoSEQ multiplex PCR assay. A mixture of 60 forward primers for TCR Vbeta segments and 13 reverse primers for TCR Jbeta segments was used in the multiplex PCR. The CDR3 region of rearranged TCR beta genes was amplified from genomic DNA by a multiplex PCR assay. The amplified TCR beta libraries were sequenced on the Illumina HiSeq System as 87-base-pair reads. The authors processed their data as follows. In a later analysis, tens of millions of unique TCR beta chains were counted across the roughly 670 repertoires, and some 10 million of these chains were shared by at least two donors. A nearest-neighbor algorithm error-corrected the raw reads and collapsed the reads into unique sequences, merging closely related sequences to remove PCR and sequencing errors. To assign V, D and J gene segments, CDR3 sequences were aligned to IMGT reference sequences. For a sequence to be retained, a match of at least six nucleotides was required to both a V gene segment and a J gene segment. A rearrangement counted as productive if the CDR3 had no stop codons and remained in frame with V and J, and every other rearrangement counted as non-productive. Following IMGT convention, CDR3 was defined as the stretch from the second conserved V-encoded cysteine to the conserved J-encoded phenylalanine. In an earlier analysis of more than 550 of the donors, sequences lacking an unambiguous match to a single V gene segment were excluded. An earlier analysis of 500 to 700 of the donors classified V segments as functional when productive rearrangements were above 56.7% and as segregating when the standard deviation between donors was above 5%. A statistical classification framework was developed to diagnose cytomegalovirus status using the catalog of TCR beta chain sequences. A later analysis assigned V and J genes by comparing TCR nucleotide sequences with IMGT/GENE-DB human TR gene sequences. In a later analysis, CDR3 sequences and most-parsimonious VDJ recombination scenarios were assigned using the TCRdist pipeline. A later analysis defined each TCR beta chain by its CDR3 amino acid sequence plus V-gene family, and excluded reads lacking a unique V-gene family. To address suspected cross-contamination and a sequencing artifact, a later analysis removed under 600 highly shared, low-generation-probability nucleotide sequences. In a later analysis, a clonal expansion index was calculated for each public chain from normalized within-repertoire ranks of inferred template counts. Generation probabilities in a later analysis came from a VDJ recombination model fitted to out-of-frame rearrangements, and those results were checked against IGoR. Hypergeometric tests were used in a later analysis to score TCR-TCR, TCR-HLA and TCR-CMV co-occurrence, with a repertoire-size bias correction applied to the TCR pairs. To estimate false discovery rates, a later analysis permuted the HLA or CMV assignments 20 times. In a later analysis, co-occurring TCRs were grouped using DBSCAN, with TCRdist sequence similarity added in when clustering inside HLA-allele-positive subsets. Repertoires with fewer than 30,000 or more than 120,000 public chains were left out of co-occurrence clustering, as were roughly five repertoires with anomalous nucleotide sharing. TCRdb mirrors the immuneACCESS table, restricted to in-frame sequences. Some clones are absent from its copies; in checked studies, under half trace to an unresolved V gene, and the reason for the others is unknown. Clonal size and the V and J genes are those of that table, whereas D and trimming came from the DNA. Recorded for this sample are 200,000 to 300,000 clones; around 83% of them occurred a single time. The ten biggest clones cover roughly 0.26% of the sample.

What the research found in general, with its limitations: In a later genetic analysis, fewer N-insertions in productive TCRs were reported among donors in an Asian-associated ancestry cluster than the roughly 640-donor mean. A group of highly shared sequence variants was considered likely to be a technical artifact of the sequencing pipeline. The classifier was reported to diagnose cytomegalovirus status with high specificity and sensitivity in both the original and validation cohorts. Strong co-occurrence of HLA alleles, especially DR and DQ, made assigning TCR associations to individual alleles difficult. Linkage disequilibrium might explain the correlated functional status among segregating V segments, but an unknown experimental factor could not be excluded. For the cohort, immune exposure information was limited to CMV serostatus. Because some donors lacked HLA typing at each locus, the association tests relied only on the typed subset. Sequencing depth was assumed to be roughly uniform across donors in the presence/absence analyses, though that assumption may not hold. A further reported finding was that TCR beta sequences accurately predicted the HLA-A and HLA-B alleles for most subjects in the first cohort. In a later analysis, most CMV-associated TCR beta chains were found to appear HLA-restricted, with HLA associations seemingly driven largely by CMV exposure. In a later analysis, some 17,000 TCR beta sequences were associated with specific HLA alleles at a false discovery rate of 0.05. Only TCR beta chains were sequenced in this cohort, and the absence of alpha or paired-chain data limited detectable features. In the study, around 150 TCR beta chains were listed as associated with cytomegalovirus. In a later analysis, TCR association rates were found to vary across HLA loci, with the most associated TCRs seen for DRB1 alleles and the fewest for HLA-C alleles. In an earlier analysis of more than 450 of the donors, most TCR beta V segments were observed in productive rearrangements about 87% or about 30% of the time, broadly matching IMGT annotations. The earlier analysis of 450 to 700 of the donors excluded 15 to 20 rarely observed V segments, including chromosome 9 orphons, because counts were too low. A few of the identified cytomegalovirus-associated TCR beta chains were confirmed in vitro to be specific for cytomegalovirus antigens. An association between a missense DCLRE1C variant and V-gene and J-gene trimming of TCR beta chains was found in a later genetic analysis and replicated in an independent cohort. According to a later analysis, parvovirus B19, influenza, CMV and Epstein-Barr virus appeared linked to several top co-occurrence clusters. Most TCR sequences were seen in very few donors, while some public TCRs were found in many individuals. According to the authors, the approach could potentially be generalized to other disease states and immunological phenotypes. A later analysis found that HLA-associated TCR beta chains were more clonally expanded and had lower generation probabilities than equally common non-associated chains.

On this clone: It has no known antigen specificity. There are no base qualities to consult, and no much larger clone falls within one base.

The cohort comprised some 700 healthy bone marrow donors. All cohort members were sampled while nominally healthy, although unrecorded immune exposures were likely present. The donor was CMV seronegative and was included in the group of a few hundred seronegative cohort members. A peripheral blood sample was provided by each donor, and peripheral blood mononuclear cells were used for TCR beta sequencing. The Qiagen DNeasy Blood Extraction Kit was used to extract genomic DNA from the blood cell samples. The sequence was collected from a girl aged 2 to 9 in good health and CMV-seronegative. Sequenced input: PBMCs.

CDR3 sequence: CASSLVGRRGEKLFF. The DNA reads as follows: TGCGCCAGCAGCTTGGTGGGGAGACGTGGTGAAAAACTGTTTTTT. This chain is built from TRBV5-1 and TRBJ1-4; the D gene is unclear. The CDR3 spans 15 residues, from the cysteine through the phenylalanine. Only the CDR3 part of the read is kept: 45 bases, read in frame from the first base. Between the V and J ends, shortened by 0 bases and 7 bases respectively, the junction contains 13 bases. According to the germline V gene, CDR1 reads SGHRS and CDR2 reads YFSETQ.